This TCR beta chain was sequenced during a study of identical twins. Study conclusions and caveats: Beta out-of-frame twin sharing showed a weaker excess.

With respect to this clonotype: Its target is unknown.

Healthy Caucasian donors formed the entire cohort. The CDR3 runs to 14 residues. Looked up from germline, CDR1 is MNHEY and CDR2 is SMNVEV (reference sequence). Trimming left V 6 bases short and J 4 bases short, with 13 bases between. Template switching (which added a universal primer site) was used, and cDNA carried unique molecular identifiers. Each CDR3 protein gets one entry after TCRdb re-called the 5' RACE reads with MiXCR. This table has 650,000 to 800,000 distinct CDR3 sequences, about 9.4% appearing once. These data also featured in a second study, about yellow fever vaccine responses in identical twins. That study adds: Twins showed a vaccine T cell response that reportedly seemed partly convergent, partly personalized.

The chain employs TRBV27 and TRBJ2-1, with D perhaps matching TRBD2 (6 bases). This TCR was sampled from a woman under 30 in good health. Sequencing used PBMCs. The CDR3: CASSFDGRYNEQFF. CDR3 bases: TGTGCCAGCAGCTTTGACGGGAGATACAATGAGCAGTTCTTC.